This TCR beta chain stems from a study of spatial heterogeneity in lung cancer. Time point of the sample: sample taken at primary tumor resection. Unsorted tumor, nontumor lung tissue or cryopreserved PBMC supplied the whole RNA. Around 68 TRACERx patients with early, untreated non-small cell lung cancer donated samples. V was trimmed by 2 bases and J by 5 bases, leaving 15 bases between them. Germline lookup yields CDR1 DFQATT and CDR2 SNEGSKA (reference sequence). This CDR3 is 15 amino acids long. Individually, TCR cDNA molecules were each labelled with a unique molecular identifier. MiXCR, run by TCRdb on the 5' RACE reads, gives a single entry per CDR3 protein. The table lists about 80,000 distinct CDR3 sequences, about 20% of them singletons. This clonotype occurred a few times.

The source of this sequence is a male donor with early-stage non-small cell lung cancer. The rearrangement links TRBV20-1 to TRBJ2-2; no clear D. This specimen consisted of PBMCs, obtained at surgery. DNA of the CDR3: TGCAGTGCTAGACAGAACTCCCATCGGACCGGGGAGCTGTTTTTT. Translating it yields CSARQNSHRTGELFF.